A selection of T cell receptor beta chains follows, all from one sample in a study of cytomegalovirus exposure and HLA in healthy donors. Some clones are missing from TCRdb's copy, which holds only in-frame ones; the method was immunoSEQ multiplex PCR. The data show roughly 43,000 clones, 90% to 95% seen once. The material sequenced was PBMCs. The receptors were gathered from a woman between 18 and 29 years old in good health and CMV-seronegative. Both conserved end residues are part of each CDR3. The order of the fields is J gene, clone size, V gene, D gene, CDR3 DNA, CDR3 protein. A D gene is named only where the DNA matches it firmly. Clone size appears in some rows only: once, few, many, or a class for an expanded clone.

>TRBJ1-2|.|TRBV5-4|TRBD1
TGTGCCAGCAGCAAACAGGGGGCACTGAGCTACACCTTC
CASSKQGALSYTF
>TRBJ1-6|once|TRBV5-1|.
TGCGCCAGCAGGAGGGACATTAATTCACCCCTCCACTTT
CASRRDINSPLHF
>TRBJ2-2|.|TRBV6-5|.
TGTGCCAGCAGTTCCAGATCCACCGGGGAGCTGTTTTTT
CASSSRSTGELFF
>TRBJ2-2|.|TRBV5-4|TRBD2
TGTGCCAGCAGTCCCGCCCGGGGGGCGAACACCGGGGAGCTGTTTTTT
CASSPARGANTGELFF
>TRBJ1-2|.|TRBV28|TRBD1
TGTGCCAGCAGCGCTATAACAGGGGGAGTTAACTATGGCTACACCTTC
CASSAITGGVNYGYTF
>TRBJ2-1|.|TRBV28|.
TGTGCCAGCAGTTTCGGTAGGGGGTCCTCATACAATGAGCAGTTCTTC
CASSFGRGSSYNEQFF
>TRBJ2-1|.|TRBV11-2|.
TGTGCCAGCAGCTCCTCTCTCTACAATGAGCAGTTCTTC
CASSSSLYNEQFF
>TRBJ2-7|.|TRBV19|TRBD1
TGTGCCAGTAGTATTGGACAGGGGGAATACGAGCAGTACTTC
CASSIGQGEYEQYF
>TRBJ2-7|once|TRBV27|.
TGTGCCAGCCGGCGGAGGGGTTGGCGGGACTCCTACGAGCAGTACTTC
CASRRRGWRDSYEQYF
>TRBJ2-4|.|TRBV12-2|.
TGTGCAAGTCGCTTTTGCGTAGCCAAAAACATTCAGTACTTC
CASRFCVAKNIQYF
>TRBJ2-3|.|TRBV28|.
TGTGCCAGCAGTTTCCAGGGCACAGATACGCAGTATTTT
CASSFQGTDTQYF
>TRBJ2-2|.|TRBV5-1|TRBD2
TGCGCCAGCAGCCTCCTGACTAGCAACACCGGGGAGCTGTTTTTT
CASSLLTSNTGELFF
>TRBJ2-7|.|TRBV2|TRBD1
TGTGCCAGCAGCCCCGGGACAGGGGTCTACGAGCAGTACTTC
CASSPGTGVYEQYF
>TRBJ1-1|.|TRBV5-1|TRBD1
TGCGCCAGCAGCCGCATCGGACAGGGGGCTGATCAAGCTTTCTTT
CASSRIGQGADQAFF
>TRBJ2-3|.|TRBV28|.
TGTGCCAGCAGTGCGCCAGTAGCTTCTAGCACAGATACGCAGTATTTT
CASSAPVASSTDTQYF
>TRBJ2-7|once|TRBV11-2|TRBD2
TGTGCCAGCAGCTTAGCACTAGCGGGAGGGGACGAGCAGTACTTC
CASSLALAGGDEQYF
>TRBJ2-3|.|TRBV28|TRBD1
TGTGCCAGCGGCCTTTGGACAGGGAGCACAGATACGCAGTATTTT
CASGLWTGSTDTQYF
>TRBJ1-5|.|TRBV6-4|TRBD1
TGTGCCAGCAAACGCCAGGCCGGGACAGATCAGCCCCAGCATTTT
CASKRQAGTDQPQHF
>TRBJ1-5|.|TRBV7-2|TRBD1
TGTGCCAGCAGCTTAGGGTGGACAGGGGATAGCAATCAGCCCCAGCATTTT
CASSLGWTGDSNQPQHF
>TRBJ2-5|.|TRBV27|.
TGTGCCAGCAGTACCGGACTACCACAAGAGACCCAGTACTTC
CASSTGLPQETQYF
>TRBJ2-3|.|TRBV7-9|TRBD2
TGTGCCAGCAGCTTATATAGCGGGGGGGCGGCAGATACGCAGTATTTT
CASSLYSGGAADTQYF
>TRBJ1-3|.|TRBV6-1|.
TGTGCCAGCAGTGTTCAGGGGACATCCTCTGGAAACACCATATATTTT
CASSVQGTSSGNTIYF
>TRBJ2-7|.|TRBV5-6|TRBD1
TGTGCCAGCAGCTTTGGCGCCAGGGGGAACGAGCAGTACTTC
CASSFGARGNEQYF
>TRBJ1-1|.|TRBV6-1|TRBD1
TGTGCCAGCAGTGCAGGGGGCGAGGCCACTGAAGCTTTCTTT
CASSAGGEATEAFF
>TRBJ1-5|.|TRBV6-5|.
TGTGCCAGCCGGCCGACGGGAGATCAGCCCCAGCATTTT
CASRPTGDQPQHF
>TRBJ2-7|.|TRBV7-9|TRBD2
TGTGCCAGCGGGACGGGACTAGTCTTATACGAGCAGTACTTC
CASGTGLVLYEQYF
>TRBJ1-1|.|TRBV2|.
TGTGCCAGTCGGGTTCTGGCTGAAGCTTTCTTT
CASRVLAEAFF
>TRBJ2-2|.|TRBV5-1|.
.
CASSPGAGALRAGELFF
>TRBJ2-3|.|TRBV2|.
TGTGCCAGCAGTGAATCGGTCGCAGGTAGCACAGATACGCAGTATTTT
CASSESVAGSTDTQYF
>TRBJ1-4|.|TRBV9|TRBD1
TGTGCCAGCAGCGTAGAAGACAGGGATGAAAAACTGTTTTTT
CASSVEDRDEKLFF
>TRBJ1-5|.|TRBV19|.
TGTGCCAGTAGTACCAGGGGTCAGCCCCAGCATTTT
CASSTRGQPQHF
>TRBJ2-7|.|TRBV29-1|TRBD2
TGCAGCGCCGAACTAGCGGGCCACTACGAGCAGTACTTC
CSAELAGHYEQYF
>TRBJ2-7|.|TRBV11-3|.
TGTGCCAGCAGCCCCGGTCGGGCGGGTGAGCAGTACTTC
CASSPGRAGEQYF
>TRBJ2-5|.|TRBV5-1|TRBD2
TGCGCCAGCGGTGGGTTAGCGGGGGAAGAGACCCAGTACTTC
CASGGLAGEETQYF
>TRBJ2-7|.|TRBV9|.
TGTGCCAGCAGCGCCAGCGATATTACTAGAGAGCAGTACTTC
CASSASDITREQYF
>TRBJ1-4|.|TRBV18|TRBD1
TGTGCCAGCTCGCCGGGACAGTCTTATGAAAAACTGTTTTTT
CASSPGQSYEKLFF
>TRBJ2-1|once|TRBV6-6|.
TGTGCCAGCAGCCCCCCGGGATACAGAGCAAATGAGCAGTTCTTC
CASSPPGYRANEQFF
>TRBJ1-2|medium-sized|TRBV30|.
TGTGCCTGGAAAAAATACAGGTTCTGCTACAACTATGGCTACACCTTC
CAWKKYRFCYNYGYTF
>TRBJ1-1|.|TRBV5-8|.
TGTGCCAGCAGCTGGGGGCAATTGAACACTGAAGCTTTCTTT
CASSWGQLNTEAFF
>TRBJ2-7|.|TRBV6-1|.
TGTGCCAGCAGTGGGTTAGTGGACGAGCAGTACTTC
CASSGLVDEQYF
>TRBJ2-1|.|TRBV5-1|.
TGCGCCAGCAGCTTCCTAACGAGCTCCTACAATGAGCAGTTCTTC
CASSFLTSSYNEQFF
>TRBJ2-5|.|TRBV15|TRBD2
TGTGCCACCAGCAGAGATGAGACTAGCGGGATAGCAGAGACCCAGTACTTC
CATSRDETSGIAETQYF
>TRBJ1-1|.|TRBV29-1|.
TGCAGCGTTGATCGGGGGTTATCCGTCGCTTTCTTT
CSVDRGLSVAFF
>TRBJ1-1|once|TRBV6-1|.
TGTGCCAGCAGTGAATGGGGGGGCGCGATTGAAGCTTTCTTT
CASSEWGGAIEAFF
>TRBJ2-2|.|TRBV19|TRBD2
TGTGCCAGTACGGCGGGGGGGACCGGGGAGCTGTTTTTT
CASTAGGTGELFF
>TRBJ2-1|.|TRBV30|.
TGTGCCTCACAGCGGAGCTCCTACAATGAGCAGTTCTTC
CASQRSSYNEQFF
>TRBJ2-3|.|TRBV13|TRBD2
TGTGCCAGCAGCGGAGGGAGGGGAGCGGGAGGGCCAAGCACAGATACGCAGTATTTT
CASSGGRGAGGPSTDTQYF
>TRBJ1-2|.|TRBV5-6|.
TGTGCCAGCAGCTTTCAGGGAGGGTATGGCTACACCTTC
CASSFQGGYGYTF
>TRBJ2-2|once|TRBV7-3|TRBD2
TGTGCCAGCAGCTCCCCACTAGCGGGGGGCGACACCGGGGAGCTGTTTTTT
CASSSPLAGGDTGELFF